This T cell receptor (beta chain) was captured by sequencing in a study of blood T cells in healthy people across ages. For the second PCR, which ran for 7 to 11 cycles, a sample-barcoded 5' primer and a J-beta primer mix were used. TCRdb re-called the 5' RACE reads with MiXCR, one entry per CDR3 protein. The table has some 640,000 distinct CDR3 sequences, about 30% seen once; the top ten hold less than 20%. Donors ranged from about 6 to 90 years old and were healthy Caucasians in Russia. Peripheral blood, approximately 10 milliliters per donor, was collected. Trimming at V came to 3 bases and at J to 11 bases, leaving 12 bases not matched to a gene. Germline CDR1 is SEHNR and CDR2 is FQNEAQ (reference sequence). The length of the CDR3 is 14 residues. As for this clonotype: It may be a read error: a sequence one base away is much more abundant.

The sample was blood. The rearrangement links TRBV7-9 to TRBJ2-5, with 7 nucleotides matching TRBD1. The clonotype was recovered from an elderly woman in good health. The CDR3 nucleotides read TGTGCCAGCAGCTTTGGGACAGACTACAATGAGCAGTACTTC. Encoded protein: CASSFGTDYNEQYF.